This T cell receptor beta chain was retrieved from a study of TIL therapy for anti-PD-1-resistant metastatic lung cancer. Study at large: Tumors carried a median about 1.5 non-synonymous mutations per megabase.

This CDR3 is 15 amino acids long. Germline CDR1 SEHNR, CDR2 FQNEAQ (reference sequence). J was trimmed by 4 bases and V by 5 bases; bases with no gene match: 7. The immunoSEQ assay was v3. Libraries were sequenced to some 2 million read pairs (survey) or about 5-6 million (deep). Profiling relied on immunoSEQ multiplex PCR, and the TCRdb table lists in-frame clones only, not all of them. The sample contains around 55,000 clones, approximately 75% of which appear only once. This clone was seen a handful of times. At the DNA level, this CDR3 is encoded by other sequences in the same sample as well. Specified time point: pre-treatment sample, taken before nivolumab and TIL therapy.

The sample in question was blood, obtained at baseline. The chain recombines TRBV7-9 with TRBJ2-1; 8 positions match TRBD1. The TCR sequence derives from a person between 25 and 80 years old with non-small cell lung cancer. In nucleotides, the CDR3 is TGTGCCAGCAGCCCCCGGGACAGGCCTTACAATGAGCAGTTCTTC. Its translation: CASSPRDRPYNEQFF.